Listed below are T cell receptor beta chains from one sample, sequenced in a study of blood T cell repertoires in COVID-19. The assay was immunoSEQ multiplex PCR, and TCRdb's table has in-frame clones only and misses some. This sample carries more than 350,000 clones, approximately 89% of them seen once, and the ten largest clones take about 10%. Source material: peripheral blood. The receptors shown here come from a woman in her 30s with COVID-19, enrolled during active disease. The conserved cysteine and the conserved F or W are not part of the CDR3 here. Clone size is given for some rows only: seen once, a few or many times, or a class if the clone is expanded.

J gene,V gene,clone size,CDR3 protein
TRBJ2-3,TRBV5-4,NA,ASSRDRGTDTQY
TRBJ1-1,TRBV28,NA,ASTLGAGAWDTEAF
TRBJ1-1,TRBV10-1,NA,ASSESQAADRSTEAF
TRBJ2-2,TRBV9,once,ASSVAVPGELF
TRBJ2-2,TRBV7-9,NA,ASSFRQGGFGELF
TRBJ1-2,TRBV18,few,ASSPGTGPSYGYT
TRBJ2-7,TRBV6-5,NA,ASDKAYEQY
TRBJ2-1,TRBV2,NA,AVRGWVGEQF
TRBJ2-7,TRBV11-2,NA,ASSLRTGGGIIYEQY
TRBJ1-1,TRBV30,NA,AWRIKGFPRPEAF
TRBJ2-7,TRBV6-5,NA,ASSYSTIPSHEQY
TRBJ1-2,TRBV19,NA,ASSIGTGIINYT
TRBJ2-3,TRBV28,NA,ASQPGGGTDTQY